This T cell receptor beta chain was sequenced during a study of CD8 T cells in Susac syndrome. Sequencing of TCR beta drew on CD8+ and CD4+ T cells from blood. The authors negatively isolated CD8+ and CD4+ T cells and FACS-enriched TEMRA cells. Reverse transcription of about 0.5 to 1 ug RNA was carried out with random hexamers. TCR beta CDR3 was amplified by immunoSEQ multiplex PCR. This amplification extended across 54 Vbeta and 13 Jbeta segments. MiXCR, run by TCRdb on the immunoSEQ multiplex PCR reads, gives a single entry per CDR3 protein. Of 150,000 to 200,000 distinct CDR3 sequences in the sample, just over 90% were seen once. The CDR3 length is 15 residues. Trimming removed 6 bases at V and 1 base at J, with 12 bases between. Germline CDR1 and CDR2: SNHLY and FYNNEI.

The origin of this receptor is a human donor in good health. Material for sequencing was CD4+ T cells from PBMCs. V gene TRBV2 combines with J gene TRBJ2-2; D possibly corresponds to TRBD1 (6 bases). In nucleotides, the CDR3 is TGTGCCAGCAGCAGACAGGTGCGGAACACCGGGGAGCTGTTTTTT. Amino acid sequence: CASSRQVRNTGELFF.